The clone carrying this T cell receptor beta chain appeared a few times. The CDR3 runs 15 residues. V was pared by 4 bases and J by 0 bases, with 14 bases between. The germline gives CDR1 SGHRS, CDR2 YFSETQ. This entry belongs to a study of T-cell memory formation after mild COVID-19. TCRdb reanalysed the 5' RACE reads using MiXCR and keeps one entry per CDR3 protein. Among hundreds of thousands of distinct CDR3 sequences, roughly 21% were seen once, and the ten largest hold approximately 13%. The chain combines TRBV5-1 with TRBJ2-7; D is undetermined. The material sequenced was PBMCs or a T cell subset sorted from them (not recorded which). This sequence was found in an adult woman who had mild COVID-19 (a few samples of this study predate the infection). Cell type and time point are not known. CDR3 sequence (DNA): TGCGCCAGCAGCCCTAGGGCAGGCAACTCCTACGAGCAGTACTTC. Protein product: CASSPRAGNSYEQYF.